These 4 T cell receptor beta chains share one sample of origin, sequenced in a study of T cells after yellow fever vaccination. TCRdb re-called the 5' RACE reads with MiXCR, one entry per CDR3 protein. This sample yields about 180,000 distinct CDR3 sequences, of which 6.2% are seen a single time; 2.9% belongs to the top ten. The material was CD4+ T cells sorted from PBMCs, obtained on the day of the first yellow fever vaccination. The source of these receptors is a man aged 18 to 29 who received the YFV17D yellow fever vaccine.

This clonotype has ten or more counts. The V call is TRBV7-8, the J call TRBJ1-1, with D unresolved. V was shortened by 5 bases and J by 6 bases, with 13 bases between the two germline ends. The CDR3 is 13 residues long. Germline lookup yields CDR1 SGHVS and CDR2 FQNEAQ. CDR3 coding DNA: TGTGCCAGCAGCCTTTACCAGCACGCTGAAGCTTTCTTT. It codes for CASSLYQHAEAFF. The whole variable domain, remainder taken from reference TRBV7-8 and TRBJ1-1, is GAGVSQSPRYKVAKRGQDVALRCDPISGHVSLFWYQQALGQGPEFLTYFQNEAQLDKSGLPSDRFFAERPEGSVSTLKIQRTQQEDSAVYLCASSLYQHAEAFFGQGTRLTVV.

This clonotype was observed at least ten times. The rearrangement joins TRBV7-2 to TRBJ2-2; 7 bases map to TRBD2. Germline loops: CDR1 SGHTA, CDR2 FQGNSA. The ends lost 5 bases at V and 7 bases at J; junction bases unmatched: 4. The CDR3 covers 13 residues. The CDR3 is CASSAWGGGELFF. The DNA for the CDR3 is TGTGCCAGCAGCGCGTGGGGGGGCGGGGAGCTGTTTTTT.

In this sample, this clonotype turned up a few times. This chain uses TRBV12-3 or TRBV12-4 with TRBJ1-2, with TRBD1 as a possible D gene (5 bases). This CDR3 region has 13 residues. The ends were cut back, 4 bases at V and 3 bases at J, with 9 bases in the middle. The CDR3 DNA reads TGTGCCAGCAGTTCCGGGGACTACTATGGCTACACCTTC. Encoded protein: CASSSGDYYGYTF.

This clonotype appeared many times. The CDR3 sequence is CASSLAISREETQYF. The CDR3 DNA reads TGCGCCAGCAGCTTGGCCATTTCACGGGAAGAGACCCAGTACTTC. The chain joins TRBV5-1 to TRBJ2-5, with no clear D. The CDR3 is 15 residues long. V lost 0 bases, J lost 3 bases, and 12 bases lay in between. Germline V gene lookup returns CDR1 SGHRS and CDR2 YFSETQ.